This T cell receptor (beta chain) was recovered during a study of CD8+ T cells in alopecia areata. As for the study in general: Treatment comprised oral tofacitinib, 5 to 10 mg twice daily, in treated patients. Notes on the study in general: Amid tofacitinib therapy, many expanded lesional clones stayed present in scalp and blood. Patients shared TCRs less clearly than mice did, possibly for HLA-related reasons.

For this clone: Its matching antigen is unknown.

The treatment denotes: oral pan-JAK inhibitor, 5-10 mg twice daily. Both CD4+ and CD8+ T cells were separated by sorting PBMCs. Sequencing relied on a cDNA template that was reverse transcribed from extracted RNA. Some clones are missing from TCRdb's copy, which holds only in-frame ones; the method was immunoSEQ multiplex PCR. Of 250,000 to 350,000 clones in the sample, about three fifths were seen once. The germline gives CDR1 GTSNPN, CDR2 SVGIG (reference sequence). The ends were cut back, 2 bases at V and 2 bases at J, with 22 bases in the middle. This CDR3 is built from 19 residues. The sequencing used CD4+ T cells sorted from blood, collected at week 52, from a patient treated with tofacitinib. The chain has TRBV30 and TRBJ1-6, with D possibly being TRBD1 (5 bases). The source is a human donor with alopecia areata. The CDR3 sequence is CAWSPTSGDWHPYNSPLHF. CDR3 sequence (DNA): TGTGCCTGGAGTCCCACTTCTGGGGACTGGCACCCCTATAATTCACCCCTCCACTTT.